This entry lists 25 T cell receptor beta chains sequenced from one sample in a study of beta chain features in type 1 diabetes (dated by TCRdb to 2017 to 2018). Overall study outcomes, separate from this receptor: Type 1 diabetes patients showed a moderate but significant shortening of TCRB CDR3 length in all four CD4+ subsets.

These TCRs' antigens remain unknown. Libraries were made using the immunoSEQ multiplex PCR assay. The High Capacity cDNA Reverse Transcription Kit was used to reverse transcribe all of the isolated RNA, meaning that expressed TCRB transcripts were what got sequenced. TCRdb holds this immuneACCESS table with in-frame rearrangements only. Some clones are missing; in checked studies, unresolved V genes explain under half, and the rest has no known cause. This sample has about 140,000 clones in its table, and about 13% of those were observed once. In total, the top ten clones hold 1.3% of the sample. The sample comprised central memory CD4+ T cells from blood. The receptors were gathered from a man younger than 30 with type 1 diabetes.

Points on this clone: One junction end does not reproduce the germline sequence, and a read error may be involved. The CDR3 nucleotides are TGTGCTAGCAGCTTCGGACTGAACACAGATACGCAGTATTTT. Translated, it gives CASSFGLNTDTQYF. The chain has TRBV7-7 and TRBJ2-3; the D gene is possibly TRBD2 (5 bases). From germline, CDR1 is SSHAT and CDR2 FNYEAQ (reference sequence). The CDR3 is 14 residues long.

This sequence joins TRBV30 and TRBJ1-1, with D uncertain. The CDR3 has 13 residues. V lost 5 bases, J lost 2 bases, and 12 bases lay in between. Germline-derived CDR1 and CDR2 are GTSNPN and SVGIG (reference sequence). CDR3 amino acids: CAWLTAGNTEAFF. The CDR3 DNA follows: TGTGCCTGGCTGACCGCGGGAAACACTGAAGCTTTCTTT. Supplemented by reference TRBV30 and TRBJ1-1, the full variable domain reads SQTIHQWPATLVQPVGSPLSLECTVEGTSNPNLYWYRQAAGRGLQLLFYSVGIGQISSEVPQNLSASRPQDRQFILSSKKLLLSDSGFYLCAWLTAGNTEAFFGQGTRLTVV.

The chain recombines TRBV7-2 with TRBJ2-3; 9 positions match TRBD2. Trimming at V came to 3 bases and at J to 0 bases, leaving 1 base not matched to a gene. The CDR3 loop spans 15 amino acids. The germline gives CDR1 SGHTA, CDR2 FQGNSA. CDR3 DNA sequence: TGTGCCAGCAGCTTCACTAGCGGGAGCACAGATACGCAGTATTTT. It specifies CASSFTSGSTDTQYF.

This clone appeared a few times. The genes are TRBV4-1 and TRBJ2-1; 15 bases are a match to TRBD2. Germline CDR1 is MGHRA and CDR2 is YSYEKL. This CDR3 contains 21 residues. V lost 4 bases, J lost 6 bases, and 19 bases stayed unmatched. The CDR3: CASSPIGTSGGTLSSFNEQFF. CDR3 nucleotide sequence: TGCGCCAGCAGCCCAATTGGGACTAGCGGGGGGACCTTATCCTCGTTCAATGAGCAGTTCTTC.

The chain links TRBV5-1 to TRBJ2-7, with D unresolved. The V end lost 5 bases, the J end lost 2 bases, and 14 bases lay between the germline ends. Per germline, CDR1 SGHRS and CDR2 YFSETQ. The CDR3 has 14 residues. CDR3 sequence (DNA): TGCGCCAGCAGTTCCTCAACAGTGGCCTACGAGCAGTACTTC. Translation gives CASSSSTVAYEQYF.

The V gene is TRBV27, the J gene TRBJ2-5; D possibly corresponds to TRBD2 (6 bases). The CDR3 loop spans 13 amino acids. Trimming shortened V by 5 bases and J by 0 bases, and 7 bases separated the two germline ends. Germline CDR1 MNHEY, CDR2 SMNVEV (reference sequence). The CDR3 sequence: CASSLAYQETQYF. The CDR3 DNA is TGTGCCAGCAGTCTAGCGTACCAAGAGACCCAGTACTTC.

The sample holds a few counts of this clone. The CDR3 bases are TGTGCCAGCAGTTTATCCAGGGCCCTTTACGAGCAGTACTTC. It translates to CASSLSRALYEQYF. The chain couples TRBV28 to TRBJ2-7; TRBD1 is a possible D gene (5 bases). The CDR3 is 14 residues long. The V end lost 1 base, the J end lost 4 bases, and 11 bases lay between the germline ends. The germline V gene encodes CDR1 MDHEN and CDR2 SYDVKM.

The chain carries TRBV7-6 and TRBJ1-4, with D uncertain. Germline-derived CDR1 and CDR2 are SGHVS and FNYEAQ. The CDR3 totals 16 residues. Trimming took 1 base from V and 8 from J, leaving 17 bases between them. In DNA form, the CDR3 reads TGTGCCAGCAGCTTAGAAGTGGGCCAGTTGGGGGAAAAACTGTTTTTT. It is translated as CASSLEVGQLGEKLFF.

A note on this clone: One junction end disagrees with the germline gene, perhaps due to a read error. The genes are TRBV30 and TRBJ1-1; no firm D call. This CDR3 spans 10 amino acids. Germline V gene sequence: CDR1 GTSNPN, CDR2 SVGIG (reference sequence). In nucleotides, the CDR3 is TGTGCCTGGAGCCCGCCGCGGCAGACTTTT. It codes for CAWSPPRQTF.

This clone was detected many times. This rearrangement joins TRBV11-3 to TRBJ2-6; unclear D gene. Trimming removed 1 base from V and 1 base from J, with 8 bases in between. The germline CDR1 and CDR2 sequences are SGHNT and YENEEA. This CDR3 spans 16 amino acids. The CDR3 nucleotides are TGTGCCAGCAGCTTAGGGGTGTATTCTGGGGCCAACGTCCTGACTTTC. Protein sequence: CASSLGVYSGANVLTF.

This rearrangement joins TRBV30 to TRBJ2-7; 7 bases fit TRBD2. Looked up from germline, CDR1 is GTSNPN and CDR2 is SVGIG (reference sequence). Germline trimming cut 4 bases from V and 1 base from J; bases unmatched to any gene: 10. The CDR3 is made up of 15 amino acids. As DNA, the CDR3 is TGTGCCTGGAATCGGGGTCTAGCGGTTTCCTACGAGCAGTACTTC. Protein product: CAWNRGLAVSYEQYF.

This rearrangement joins TRBV5-4 to TRBJ2-4; the match to TRBD1 covers 7 bases. CDR1 is SGHNT and CDR2 is YYREEE in the germline V gene (reference sequence). V was pared by 3 bases and J by 0 bases, with 3 bases of the junction left unmatched. CDR3 length: 15 residues. This CDR3 is CASSYTGVAKNIQYF. CDR3 nucleotides: TGTGCCAGCAGCTACACAGGGGTAGCCAAAAACATTCAGTACTTC. Looking up the rest from reference TRBV5-4 and TRBJ2-4 gives the full variable domain: ETGVTQSPTHLIKTRGQQVTLRCSSQSGHNTVSWYQQALGQGPQFIFQYYREEENGRGNFPPRFSGLQFPNYSSELNVNALELDDSALYLCASSYTGVAKNIQYFGAGTRLSVL.

This clone has a count of ten or more. J is TRBJ2-1 and V is TRBV27, with D perhaps matching TRBD2 (5 bases). V lost 10 bases and J 7 bases, leaving 14 bases between the germline ends. The CDR3 has 12 residues. Germline CDR1 MNHEY, CDR2 SMNVEV (reference sequence). In DNA, the CDR3 is TGTGCCACCCCGCCCTCGGGGAATGAGCAGTTCTTC. Its protein product is CATPPSGNEQFF.

This clone was recorded a few times. This chain uses TRBV9 with TRBJ2-4; D might be TRBD1 (5 bases). CDR3 length: 15 amino acids. Per the germline V gene, CDR1 is SGDLS and CDR2 is YYNGEE. Trimming left V 3 bases short and J 3 bases short, with 13 bases between. CDR3 region: CASSGSQGGKNIQYF. The CDR3 DNA sequence: TGTGCCAGCAGCGGCAGTCAGGGCGGCAAAAACATTCAGTACTTC.

This clone has only a few counts. V usage is TRBV2 and J usage is TRBJ1-1, with D perhaps TRBD1 (6 bases). The germline V gene encodes CDR1 SNHLY and CDR2 FYNNEI. Trimming took off 7 bases at V and 4 bases at J, with 16 bases between the two ends. The CDR3 runs 14 residues. The CDR3 nucleotides are TGTGCCAGCAAGCCCGAGGGGGTGGGCACTGAAGCTTTCTTT. Its protein is CASKPEGVGTEAFF.

The V gene is TRBV7-3, the J gene TRBJ2-2, with D perhaps being TRBD1 or TRBD2 (5 bases each). The germline gives CDR1 SGHTA, CDR2 FQGTGA. This CDR3 region has 15 residues. V was clipped by 4 bases and J by 4 bases, with 13 bases between them. The CDR3 DNA reads TGTGCCAGCAGCTCCACCGAGGGGACCACCGGGGAGCTGTTTTTT. This gives the protein CASSSTEGTTGELFF.

In this sample, this clone turned up many times. The V and J genes are TRBV6-5 and TRBJ2-1, with TRBD2 matching over 8 bases. Germline CDR1 is MNHEY and CDR2 is SVGAGI. This CDR3 contains 15 residues. V dropped 5 bases and J dropped 4; count of bases not matched to a gene: 7. CDR3 sequence: CASSPGLGIYNEQFF. Here the CDR3 DNA reads TGTGCCAGCAGTCCGGGACTAGGAATTTACAATGAGCAGTTCTTC.

CDR3 DNA sequence: TGTGCCAGCAGCCAGAAGGGGGGGCCTCAGCCCCAGCATTTT. Translating it yields CASSQKGGPQPQHF. V gene TRBV9 combines with J gene TRBJ1-5; D may be TRBD1 (6 bases). V lost 4 bases and J lost 6, with 14 bases in between. This CDR3 has 14 residues. Germline values: CDR1 SGDLS, CDR2 YYNGEE.

The J gene is TRBJ2-5, the V gene TRBV6-5; 7 bases map to TRBD1. This CDR3 spans 14 amino acids. Trimming at V came to 6 bases and at J to 4 bases, leaving 8 bases not matched to a gene. CDR1 is MNHEY and CDR2 is SVGAGI in the germline V gene. CDR3 DNA: TGTGCCAGCAGCCAGCGACAGGGTGGAGAGACCCAGTACTTC. This encodes CASSQRQGGETQYF.

Of note for this clone: With a much larger clone just one base away, this may be a read error. Other nucleotide sequences from this sample produce the same CDR3. J is TRBJ2-5 and V is TRBV27; D unclear. There are 11 residues in the CDR3. The V end lost 4 bases, the J end lost 1 base, and 1 base lay between the germline ends. Looked up from germline, CDR1 is MNHEY and CDR2 is SMNVEV (reference sequence). The CDR3 DNA reads as TGTGCCAGCAGTTCCCAAGAGACCCAGTACTTC. Its protein product is CASSSQETQYF.

This chain links TRBV20-1 with TRBJ1-2; D gene unclear. This CDR3 contains 9 residues. In germline, CDR1 is DFQATT, CDR2 SNEGSKA (reference sequence). V gave up 8 bases and J gave up 7 bases, with 8 bases separating them. CDR3 nucleotide sequence: TGCAGTTCGACGGGTGGCTACACCTTC. It codes for CSSTGGYTF.

This clone was observed once. This sequence joins TRBV6-1 and TRBJ2-7; 7 positions agree with TRBD1. The trim removed 7 bases at V and 7 bases at J, leaving 16 bases unmatched. The CDR3 runs 15 residues. Germline V lookup: CDR1 MNHNS, CDR2 SASEGT. The CDR3 nucleotides read TGTGCCAGCATCGGACAGGTTAATCCCTCGGGTGAGCAGTACTTC. It specifies CASIGQVNPSGEQYF.

This clone turned up a few times. V is TRBV10-3 and J is TRBJ1-1; 9 bases line up with TRBD1. There are 14 residues in the CDR3. V lost 9 bases to trimming and J lost 1 base; unmatched junction nucleotides: 6. From germline, CDR1 is ENHRY and CDR2 SYGVKD. For the CDR3, the DNA is TGTGCCATGAGGGACAGGGTGGAGAACACTGAAGCTTTCTTT. The encoded protein is CAMRDRVENTEAFF.

This clone was counted only a few times. The genes are TRBV6-1 and TRBJ2-5; D perhaps matches TRBD2 (6 bases). V was trimmed by 4 bases and J by 1 base, leaving 10 bases between them. The CDR3 loop spans 14 amino acids. Per germline, CDR1 MNHNS and CDR2 SASEGT. The CDR3 spells CASSGGGPQETQYF. The CDR3 DNA follows: TGTGCCAGCAGTGGGGGAGGACCCCAAGAGACCCAGTACTTC.

The sample holds a few counts of this clone. The gene calls are TRBV11-2 and TRBJ2-5; D remains unclear. The CDR3 has 13 amino acids. Trimming took off 3 bases at V and 1 base at J, with 6 bases between the two ends. Germline V gene sequence: CDR1 SGHAT, CDR2 FQNNGV. In DNA, the CDR3 is TGTGCCAGCAGCTTTGCTCTCCAAGAGACCCAGTACTTC. Encoded protein: CASSFALQETQYF.